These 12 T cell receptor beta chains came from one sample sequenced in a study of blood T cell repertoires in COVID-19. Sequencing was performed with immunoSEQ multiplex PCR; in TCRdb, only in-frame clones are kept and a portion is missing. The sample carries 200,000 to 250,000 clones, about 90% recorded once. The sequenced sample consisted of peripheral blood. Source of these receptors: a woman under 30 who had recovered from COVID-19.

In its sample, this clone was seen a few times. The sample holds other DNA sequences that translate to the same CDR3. DNA for the CDR3: TGTGCCAGCAGTTACTCTAACAGTCATCAGCCCCAGCATTTT. It specifies CASSYSNSHQPQHF. V gene TRBV6-2 or TRBV6-3 combines with J gene TRBJ1-5; D remains unclear. The CDR3 loop spans 14 amino acids. Deletions cut 0 bases from V and 5 bases from J, with 8 bases between. CDR1 and CDR2 from the germline V gene are MNHEY and SVGEGT.

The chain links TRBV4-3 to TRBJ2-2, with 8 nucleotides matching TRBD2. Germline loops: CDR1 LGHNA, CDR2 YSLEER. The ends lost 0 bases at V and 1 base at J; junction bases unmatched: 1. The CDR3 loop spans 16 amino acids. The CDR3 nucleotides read TGCGCCAGCAGCCAAGATCTAGCGGGGAACACCGGGGAGCTGTTTTTT. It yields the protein CASSQDLAGNTGELFF.

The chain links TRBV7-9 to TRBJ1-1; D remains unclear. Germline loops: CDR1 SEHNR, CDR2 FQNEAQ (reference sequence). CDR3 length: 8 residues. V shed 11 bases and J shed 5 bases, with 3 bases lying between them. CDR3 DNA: TGTGCCGTAACTGAAGCTTTCTTT. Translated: CAVTEAFF.

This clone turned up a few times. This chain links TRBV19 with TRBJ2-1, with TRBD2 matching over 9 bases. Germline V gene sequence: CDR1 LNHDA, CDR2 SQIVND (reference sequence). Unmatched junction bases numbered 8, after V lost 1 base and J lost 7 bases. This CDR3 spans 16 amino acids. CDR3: CASSIVGAGGSNEQFF. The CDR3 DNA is TGTGCCAGTAGTATAGTAGGAGCGGGAGGTTCGAATGAGCAGTTCTTC.

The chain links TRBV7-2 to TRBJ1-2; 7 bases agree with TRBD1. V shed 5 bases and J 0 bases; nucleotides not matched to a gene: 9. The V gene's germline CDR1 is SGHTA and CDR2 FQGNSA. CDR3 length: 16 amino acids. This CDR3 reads CASSPQMDRTNYGYTF. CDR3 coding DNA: TGTGCCAGCAGCCCTCAAATGGACAGGACTAACTATGGCTACACCTTC.

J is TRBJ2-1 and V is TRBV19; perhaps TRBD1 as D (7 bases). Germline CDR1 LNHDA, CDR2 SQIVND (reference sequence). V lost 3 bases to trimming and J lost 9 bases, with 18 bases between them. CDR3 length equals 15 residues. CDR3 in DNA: TGTGCCAGTAGTATTTTTGAGACAGGGAGGAGTGAGCAGTTCTTC. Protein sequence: CASSIFETGRSEQFF.

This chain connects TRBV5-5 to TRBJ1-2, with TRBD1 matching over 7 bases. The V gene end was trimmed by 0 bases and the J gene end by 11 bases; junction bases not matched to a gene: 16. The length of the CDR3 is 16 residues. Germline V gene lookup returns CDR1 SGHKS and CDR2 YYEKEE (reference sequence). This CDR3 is CASSLDRDSLHGLYTF. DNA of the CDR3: TGTGCCAGCAGCTTGGACCGGGACAGCCTACACGGGCTTTACACCTTC.

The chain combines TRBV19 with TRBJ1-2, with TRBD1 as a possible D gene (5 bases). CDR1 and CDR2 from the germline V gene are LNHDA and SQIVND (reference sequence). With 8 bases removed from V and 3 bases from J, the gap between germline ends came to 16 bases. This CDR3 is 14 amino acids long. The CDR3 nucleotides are TGTGCCAGTGGCAGGGTTTTGGCCCACTATGGCTACACCTTC. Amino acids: CASGRVLAHYGYTF.

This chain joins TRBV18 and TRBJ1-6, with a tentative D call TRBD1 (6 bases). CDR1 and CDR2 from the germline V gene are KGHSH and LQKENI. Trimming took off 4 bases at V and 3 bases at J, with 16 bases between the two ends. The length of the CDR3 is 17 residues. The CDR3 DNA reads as TGTGCCAGCTCACACCGGGACATCACCAACTATAATTCACCCCTCCACTTT. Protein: CASSHRDITNYNSPLHF.

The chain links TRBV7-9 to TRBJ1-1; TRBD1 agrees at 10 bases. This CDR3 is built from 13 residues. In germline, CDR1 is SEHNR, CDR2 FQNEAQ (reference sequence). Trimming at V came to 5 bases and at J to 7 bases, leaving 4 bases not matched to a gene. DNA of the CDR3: TGTGCCAGCAGCCCGACAGGGGGCGGTGAAGCTTTCTTT. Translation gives CASSPTGGGEAFF.

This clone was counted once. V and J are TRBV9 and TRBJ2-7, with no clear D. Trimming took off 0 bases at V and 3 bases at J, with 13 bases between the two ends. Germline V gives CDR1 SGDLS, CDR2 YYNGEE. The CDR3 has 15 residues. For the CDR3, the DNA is TGTGCCAGCAGCGTAGGTATAGCATCGGGCTACGAGCAGTACTTC. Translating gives CASSVGIASGYEQYF.

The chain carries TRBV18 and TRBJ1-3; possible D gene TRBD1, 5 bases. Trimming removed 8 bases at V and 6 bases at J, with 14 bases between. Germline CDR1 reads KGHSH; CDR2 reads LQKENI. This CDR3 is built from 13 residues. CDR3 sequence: CASRQTSANTIYF. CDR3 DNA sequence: TGTGCCAGCCGACAGACCTCAGCAAACACCATATATTTT.